The rows below give T cell receptor beta chains drawn from one sample of a study of blood T cells in healthy people across ages. TCRdb re-derived calls from the 5' RACE reads in MiXCR, one entry per CDR3 protein. The sample includes hundreds of thousands of distinct CDR3 sequences, roughly 64% seen only once; the top ten take 22%. The sample comprised blood. These TCRs come from a man aged 25 to 40 in good health. Both conserved end residues are part of each CDR3. A D gene is named only where the DNA matches it firmly. Expanded clones get a size class; other rows say once, few or many, or leave the size out.

v_call	d_call	clone_size	j_call	cdr3_aa	cdr3_nt
TRBV14	TRBD1	.	TRBJ2-7	CARTGIHEQYF	TGTGCCAGGACAGGGATCCACGAGCAGTACTTC
TRBV20-1	.	.	TRBJ1-3	CSASIGNTIYF	TGCAGTGCTAGCATCGGAAACACCATATATTTT
TRBV12-3/TRBV12-4	.	.	TRBJ1-1	CASSFQEFTEAFF	TGTGCCAGCAGTTTTCAGGAGTTCACTGAAGCTTTCTTT
TRBV18	TRBD1	.	TRBJ2-1	CASSQGAGNEQFF	TGTGCCAGTTCCCAGGGGGCAGGCAATGAGCAGTTCTTC
TRBV7-6	.	.	TRBJ2-3	CASSLRQPPLVDTQYF	TGTGCCAGCAGCTTGAGACAGCCGCCCTTGGTAGATACGCAGTATTTT
TRBV25-1	.	.	TRBJ2-5	CASSESSTLETQYF	TGTGCCAGCAGTGAATCCTCGACCCTAGAGACCCAGTACTTC
TRBV6-1	.	once	TRBJ2-2	CASSPNRDPATGELFF	TGTGCCAGCAGTCCTAACCGGGACCCTGCAACCGGGGAGCTGTTTTTT
TRBV7-9	.	few	TRBJ2-7	CASSPRRDTAYEQYF	TGTGCCAGCAGCCCACGCCGGGACACTGCCTACGAGCAGTACTTC
TRBV10-3	.	.	TRBJ2-7	CAIRRVLSYEQYF	TGTGCCATCCGCAGGGTCCTATCCTACGAGCAGTACTTC
TRBV7-2	TRBD1	.	TRBJ1-6	CASSSDRGGNSPLHF	TGTGCCAGCAGCTCGGACAGGGGTGGGAATTCACCCCTCCACTTT
TRBV24-1	.	.	TRBJ2-1	CATSDLTTGQFF	TGTGCCACCAGTGATTTGACAACGGGACAGTTCTTC
TRBV4-3	.	few	TRBJ2-7	CASSPSEQGSEQYF	TGCGCCAGCAGCCCCTCGGAACAGGGTTCCGAGCAGTACTTC
TRBV13	.	once	TRBJ2-1	CASSFGRSEQFF	TGTGCCAGCAGCTTCGGACGGAGTGAGCAGTTCTTC
TRBV15	.	few	TRBJ2-1	CATSGEYSYNEQFF	TGTGCCACCAGCGGGGAGTACTCCTACAATGAGCAGTTCTTC
TRBV7-2	TRBD2	.	TRBJ2-1	CASSSPFGTSGYNEQFF	TGTGCCAGCAGCTCCCCCTTTGGCACTAGCGGTTACAATGAGCAGTTCTTC
TRBV9	.	.	TRBJ2-7	CASSVGHDSHYEQYF	TGTGCCAGCAGCGTAGGTCATGACAGCCACTACGAGCAGTACTTC
TRBV7-2	TRBD1	.	TRBJ2-2	CASSLSTGNLAGELFF	TGTGCCAGCAGCTTATCGACAGGGAATTTAGCCGGGGAGCTGTTTTTT
TRBV4-2	TRBD1	few	TRBJ2-4	CASSPTRDRANIQYF	TGTGCCAGCAGTCCGACCCGGGACAGGGCAAACATTCAGTACTTC
TRBV4-1	.	.	TRBJ2-1	CASRPTGAGRNEQFF	TGCGCCAGCAGACCGACTGGGGCGGGAAGAAATGAGCAGTTCTTC
TRBV27	.	.	TRBJ2-5	CASSLETGSETQYF	TGTGCCAGCAGTCTAGAGACAGGCAGTGAGACCCAGTACTTC
TRBV28	TRBD2	.	TRBJ2-3	CASSLAPSAGEYTQYF	TGTGCCAGCAGTTTAGCCCCATCAGCGGGAGAGTATACGCAGTATTTT
TRBV28	.	.	TRBJ2-4	CASSLDNENIQYF	TGTGCCAGCAGTTTAGACAACGAAAACATTCAGTACTTC
TRBV6-6	TRBD1	.	TRBJ1-2	CASSYSGVQGIYTF	TGTGCCAGCAGTTACAGCGGGGTACAGGGGATATACACCTTC
TRBV20-1	.	.	TRBJ2-2	CSATDGRGSTGELFF	TGCAGTGCAACTGACGGACGAGGGAGCACCGGGGAGCTGTTTTTT
TRBV15	.	.	TRBJ2-7	CATSGRRSYEQYF	TGTGCCACCAGCGGCCGACGGAGCTACGAGCAGTACTTC
TRBV12-3/TRBV12-4	.	once	TRBJ2-1	CASSLVAGVRDFNEQFF	TGTGCCAGCAGTTTAGTGGCAGGGGTTAGAGATTTCAATGAGCAGTTCTTC
TRBV3-1	.	.	TRBJ2-6	CASSQREGANVLTF	TGTGCCAGCAGCCAAAGGGAGGGGGCCAACGTCCTGACTTTC
TRBV9	.	.	TRBJ2-6	CASSVRVAGANVLTF	TGTGCCAGCAGCGTAAGGGTGGCTGGGGCCAACGTCCTGACTTTC
TRBV4-2	.	once	TRBJ1-1	CASSQPQGATGTEAFF	TGTGCCAGCAGCCAGCCCCAAGGGGCGACAGGCACTGAAGCTTTCTTT
TRBV6-1	TRBD1	few	TRBJ1-2	CASTATGANNYGYTF	TGTGCCAGCACCGCGACAGGGGCGAATAACTATGGCTACACCTTC
TRBV27	.	.	TRBJ2-3	CASSPQWGTQYF	TGTGCCAGCAGTCCGCAGTGGGGTACGCAGTATTTT
TRBV3-1	TRBD1	.	TRBJ1-2	CASSRNIGGRGAISGYTF	TGTGCCAGCAGTCGCAATATAGGGGGCCGGGGCGCTATCTCTGGCTACACCTTC
TRBV20-1	TRBD1	few	TRBJ1-6	CSATGGRGHSPLHF	TGCAGTGCTACCGGGGGCAGGGGGCATTCACCCCTCCACTTT
TRBV7-8	TRBD1	.	TRBJ2-3	CASSTLTGGSVTDTQYF	TGTGCCAGCAGCACGTTAACAGGGGGGAGCGTCACAGATACGCAGTATTTT
TRBV29-1	.	many	TRBJ1-1	CSGMDTEAFF	TGCAGCGGGATGGACACTGAAGCTTTCTTT
TRBV15	.	once	TRBJ2-4	CATSARRLENIQYF	TGTGCCACCAGCGCGCGTAGACTAGAGAACATTCAGTACTTC
TRBV20-1	TRBD2	.	TRBJ2-1	CSAKGLAGGYNEQFF	TGCAGTGCCAAAGGACTAGCGGGAGGGTACAATGAGCAGTTCTTC
TRBV7-9	TRBD2	.	TRBJ2-5	CASSPLGGVGRYF	TGTGCCAGCAGCCCGCTGGGAGGGGTTGGGCGGTACTTC
TRBV4-2	.	.	TRBJ2-3	CASSQGPASTDTQYF	TGTGCCAGCAGCCAGGGCCCGGCTAGCACAGATACGCAGTATTTT
TRBV7-2	.	.	TRBJ2-3	CASSLGAGLGDTQYF	TGTGCCAGCAGCTTAGGGGCAGGCCTAGGGGATACGCAGTATTTT
TRBV5-1	.	.	TRBJ2-7	CASNMASNGVGEQYF	TGCGCCAGCAACATGGCCTCGAACGGAGTCGGGGAGCAGTACTTC
TRBV11-2	TRBD1	.	TRBJ2-5	CASSPGTGRKTQYF	TGTGCCAGCAGCCCTGGGACAGGGCGGAAGACCCAGTACTTC
TRBV29-1	.	.	TRBJ2-6	CSIQASGANVLTF	TGCAGCATACAGGCTTCTGGGGCCAACGTCCTGACTTTC
TRBV6-2/TRBV6-3	.	few	TRBJ2-1	CASSYGTYNEQFF	TGTGCCAGCAGTTACGGAACCTACAATGAGCAGTTCTTC
TRBV5-8	.	.	TRBJ2-5	CASSFGGIEQETRYF	TGTGCCAGCAGCTTCGGGGGAATAGAACAAGAGACCCGGTACTTC
TRBV6-1	TRBD1	few	TRBJ2-2	CASRPPAGTGVANTGELFF	TGTGCCAGCAGACCCCCTGCCGGGACAGGGGTAGCGAACACCGGGGAGCTGTTTTTT
TRBV5-1	TRBD2	.	TRBJ2-5	CASGGLGLQETQYF	TGCGCCAGCGGGGGGTTGGGACTACAAGAGACCCAGTACTTC
TRBV23-1	TRBD1	.	TRBJ2-3	CASGRREGASTDTQYF	TGCGCCAGCGGCCGTCGTGAGGGGGCTAGCACAGATACGCAGTATTTT
TRBV4-2	.	.	TRBJ1-1	CASSQGTERHTEAFF	TGTGCCAGCAGCCAAGGAACTGAGAGACACACTGAAGCTTTCTTT